This entry concerns a single T cell receptor (beta chain). Its antigen target is currently unknown. It has no much larger one-base neighbor in the sample; base qualities were not kept. Library method: the immunoSEQ multiplex PCR assay. The study's processing was this. A statistical classification framework was built to diagnose cytomegalovirus status from the catalog of TCR beta chain sequences. The immuneACCESS repertoire file appears here via TCRdb, limited to in-frame rearrangements. These files lack a portion of the clones; in checked studies, under half of the deficit traces to unresolved V genes, and the cause of the others is not known. D and trimming were read from the DNA, whereas the V and J calls and clone size are those reported in that table. For this sample there are 200,000 to 250,000 clones; approximately 82% appear just once. 4.5% to 6% of the sample goes to the ten largest clones.

This sample was included in a study of cytomegalovirus exposure and HLA in healthy donors (dated by TCRdb to 2016 to 2017). With respect to the entire study: A later analysis indicated that the 90 to 150 validation repertoires were generated on the platform also employed for the roughly 720 repertoires of the first cohort. The study aimed to test whether cataloging public T cell receptors could reveal signatures of past pathogen exposure. To predict cytomegalovirus infection status, the study combined high-throughput TCR immunosequencing, statistical association of individual TCRs with disease status, and machine learning. Along with the roughly 610-subject first cohort, a separate validation cohort of over a hundred different subjects was used. Beyond this particular receptor, the publication reports: In a later analysis, TCRs clustered in the first cohort were found to also tend to co-occur in the 120 or so validation repertoires, with around 94% of cluster scores above 0. The classifier was reported to diagnose cytomegalovirus status with high specificity and sensitivity in both the original and validation cohorts. In vitro tests confirmed that a few of the cytomegalovirus-associated TCR beta chains recognize cytomegalovirus antigens. All 120 repertoires were used to score co-occurrence in the validation cohort in a later analysis, because that analysis had no HLA typing for the cohort. The study gave a list of over 150 TCR beta chains associated with cytomegalovirus. Most TCR sequences were observed very rarely across donors, whereas some public TCRs were present in many individuals. It was suggested by the authors that the approach could potentially be generalized to other disease states and immunological phenotypes.

The donors were included in the validation cohort of approximately 130 subjects, a group kept apart from the roughly 670-subject first cohort. Sample: PBMCs. The sequence came from a young woman in good health and CMV-seronegative.

The CDR3 here reads CASSRSRDRGRNTEAFF. The DNA is as follows: TGTGCCAGCAGTCGAAGCCGGGACAGGGGACGGAACACTGAAGCTTTCTTT. Recombination joined TRBV2 with TRBJ1-1; the central 10 bases match TRBD1. CDR1 and CDR2 were assigned from the germline V gene as SNHLY and FYNNEI. From its cysteine to its phenylalanine, the CDR3 spans 17 amino acids. Only CDR3 DNA remains: 51 bases, in frame from the first base. V has 5 bases trimmed and J has 1 base trimmed; junction bases matching no gene number 10.